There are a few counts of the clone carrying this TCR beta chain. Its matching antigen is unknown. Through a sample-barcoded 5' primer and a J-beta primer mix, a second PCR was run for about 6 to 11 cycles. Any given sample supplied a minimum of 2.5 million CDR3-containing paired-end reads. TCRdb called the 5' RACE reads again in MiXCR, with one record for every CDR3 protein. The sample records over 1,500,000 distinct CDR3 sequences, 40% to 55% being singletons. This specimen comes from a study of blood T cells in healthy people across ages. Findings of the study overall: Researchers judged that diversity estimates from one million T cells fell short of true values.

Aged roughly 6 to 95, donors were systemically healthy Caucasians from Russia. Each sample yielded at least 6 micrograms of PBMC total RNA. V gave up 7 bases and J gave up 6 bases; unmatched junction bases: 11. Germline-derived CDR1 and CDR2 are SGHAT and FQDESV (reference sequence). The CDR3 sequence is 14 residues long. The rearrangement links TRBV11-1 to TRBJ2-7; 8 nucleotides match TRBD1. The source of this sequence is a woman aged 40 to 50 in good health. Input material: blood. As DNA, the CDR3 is TGTGCCAGCACGACCGGGACAGGTGGGGGCGAGCAGTACTTC. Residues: CASTTGTGGGEQYF.